This T cell receptor beta chain is from a study of response to subunit inactivated influenza vaccine. Study observations and caveats: Each seasonal flu vaccination may recruit only limited new T cells, authors suggested.

This clonotype was found a few times. Its antigen is unidentified. MiXCR, applied by TCRdb to the RT-PCR reads, yields one record per CDR3 protein. The sample comprises around 580,000 distinct CDR3 sequences, around 15% of which are singletons, and 11% rests with the top ten. Looked up from germline, CDR1 is ENHRY and CDR2 is SYGVKD. V shed 0 bases and J 3 bases; nucleotides not matched to a gene: 1. This CDR3 comprises 14 residues. The chain uses TRBV10-3 and TRBJ2-7, with TRBD1 matching 8 bases. This receptor was obtained from a man aged 45 to 65 who received an inactivated influenza vaccine. Source: PBMCs from blood, taken approximately 12 days after vaccination. CDR3 nucleotide sequence: TGTGCCATCAGTGAGTCCGGGACAGGCTACGAGCAGTACTTC. Protein sequence: CAISESGTGYEQYF.